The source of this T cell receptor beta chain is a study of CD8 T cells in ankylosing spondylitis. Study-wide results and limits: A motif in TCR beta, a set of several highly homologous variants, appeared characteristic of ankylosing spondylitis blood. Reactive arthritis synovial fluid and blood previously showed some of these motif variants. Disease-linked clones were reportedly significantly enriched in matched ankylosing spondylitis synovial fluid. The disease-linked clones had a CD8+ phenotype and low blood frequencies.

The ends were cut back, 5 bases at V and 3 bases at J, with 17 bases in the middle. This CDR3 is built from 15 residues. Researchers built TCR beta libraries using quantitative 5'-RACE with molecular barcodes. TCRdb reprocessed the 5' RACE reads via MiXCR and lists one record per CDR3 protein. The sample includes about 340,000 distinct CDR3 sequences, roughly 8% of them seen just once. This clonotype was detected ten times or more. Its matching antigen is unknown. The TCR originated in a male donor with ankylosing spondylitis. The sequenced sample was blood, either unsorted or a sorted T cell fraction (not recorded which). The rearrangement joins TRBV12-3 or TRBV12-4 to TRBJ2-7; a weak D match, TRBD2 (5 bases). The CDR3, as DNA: TGTGCCAGCAGTCCCCACAGCGACGGGGACTACGAGCAGTACTTC. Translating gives CASSPHSDGDYEQYF.